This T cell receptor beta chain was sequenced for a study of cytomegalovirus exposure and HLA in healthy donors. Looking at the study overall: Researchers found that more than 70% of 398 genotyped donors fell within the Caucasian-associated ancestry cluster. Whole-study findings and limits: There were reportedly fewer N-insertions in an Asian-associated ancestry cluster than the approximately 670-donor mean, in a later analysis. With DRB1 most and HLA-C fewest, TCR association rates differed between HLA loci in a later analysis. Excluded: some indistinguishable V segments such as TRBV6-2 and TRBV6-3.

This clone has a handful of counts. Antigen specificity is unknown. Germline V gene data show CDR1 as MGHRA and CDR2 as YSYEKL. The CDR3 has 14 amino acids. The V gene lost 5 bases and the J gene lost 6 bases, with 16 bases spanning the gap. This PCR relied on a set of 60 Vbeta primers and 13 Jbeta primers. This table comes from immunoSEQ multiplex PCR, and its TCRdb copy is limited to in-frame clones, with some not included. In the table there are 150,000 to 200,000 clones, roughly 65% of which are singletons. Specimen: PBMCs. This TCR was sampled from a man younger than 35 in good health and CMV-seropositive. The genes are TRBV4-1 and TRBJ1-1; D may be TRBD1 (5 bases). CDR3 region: CASSKLRRDAEAFF. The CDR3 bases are TGCGCCAGCAGCAAGCTCCGGAGGGACGCTGAAGCTTTCTTT.